Shown below are 15 T cell receptor beta chains from a single sample sequenced in a study of T-cell memory formation after mild COVID-19. TCRdb re-analysed the 5' RACE reads in MiXCR, keeping a single row per CDR3 protein. The sample holds 350,000 to 500,000 distinct CDR3 sequences, around 17% seen once. The material sequenced was PBMCs or a T cell subset sorted from them (not recorded which). Receptor source: a man aged 18 to 29 who had mild COVID-19 (a few samples of this study predate the infection). Cell type and time point are not known.

Ten or more counts support this clonotype. The genes are TRBV2 and TRBJ1-5, with D unclear. CDR1 and CDR2 (germline): SNHLY, FYNNEI. V was cut by 4 bases and J by 5 bases, with 12 bases left in between. This CDR3 spans 14 amino acids. This CDR3 is CASSGPSAYQPQHF. CDR3 bases: TGTGCCAGCAGTGGCCCCTCCGCGTATCAGCCCCAGCATTTT.

This clonotype was counted between two and nine times. The rearrangement uses TRBV20-1 and TRBJ2-1; 11 nucleotides align to TRBD2. Unmatched junction bases numbered 16, after V lost 8 bases and J lost 7 bases. Germline CDR1 is DFQATT and CDR2 is SNEGSKA (reference sequence). This CDR3 contains 16 residues. This chain's CDR3 is CSSANSGGASENEQFF. CDR3 in DNA: TGCAGTTCCGCCAATAGCGGGGGGGCGTCGGAGAATGAGCAGTTCTTC.

The chain employs TRBV20-1 and TRBJ2-3; D may be TRBD1 or TRBD2 (5 bases each). The ends were cut back, 5 bases at V and 6 bases at J, with 24 bases in the middle. Germline-derived CDR1 and CDR2 are DFQATT and SNEGSKA (reference sequence). There are 16 residues in the CDR3. The CDR3 reads CSAPMATAADRDTQYF. The CDR3, as DNA: TGCAGTGCTCCTATGGCGACAGCAGCGGACCGGGATACGCAGTATTTT.

This clonotype was seen a handful of times. V gene TRBV7-6 combines with J gene TRBJ1-1, with D unresolved. V lost 5 bases, J lost 1 base, and 11 bases lay in between. Per the germline V gene, CDR1 is SGHVS and CDR2 is FNYEAQ. The CDR3 length is 14 residues. The CDR3: CASSPRIWNTEAFF. The CDR3 DNA reads TGTGCCAGCAGCCCAAGGATTTGGAACACTGAAGCTTTCTTT. The full variable domain, in which reference TRBV7-6 and TRBJ1-1 provide the parts outside the CDR3, is GAGVSQSPRYKVTKRGQDVALRCDPISGHVSLYWYRQALGQGPEFLTYFNYEAQQDKSGLPNDRFSAERPEGSISTLTIQRTEQRDSAMYRCASSPRIWNTEAFFGQGTRLTVV.

The chain combines TRBV5-1 with TRBJ2-7, with D tentatively TRBD1 (6 bases). The CDR3 runs to 15 residues. Trimming stripped 1 base from V and 3 bases from J, with 14 bases between. Germline V gives CDR1 SGHRS, CDR2 YFSETQ. The CDR3 reads CASSLYRDLIYEQYF. CDR3 DNA: TGCGCCAGCAGCTTGTACAGGGACCTTATCTACGAGCAGTACTTC.

J is TRBJ2-5 and V is TRBV5-1; 10 bases fit TRBD2. The ends lost 3 bases at V and 0 bases at J; junction bases unmatched: 8. This CDR3 has 17 amino acids. Germline V gene lookup returns CDR1 SGHRS and CDR2 YFSETQ. The CDR3 nucleotides are TGCGCCAGCAGCTCCCTTAGCGGGGGGCGGTACCAAGAGACCCAGTACTTC. It translates to CASSSLSGGRYQETQYF. Filled out from reference TRBV5-1 and TRBJ2-5, the complete variable domain reads KAGVTQTPRYLIKTRGQQVTLSCSPISGHRSVSWYQQTPGQGLQFLFEYFSETQRNKGNFPGRFSGRQFSNSRSEMNVSTLELGDSALYLCASSSLSGGRYQETQYFGPGTRLLVL.

In this sample, this clonotype turned up a few times. The DNA of the CDR3 is TGTGCCAGCAGAGTAAGGGGGGTAGGCAATCAGCCCCAGCATTTT. It yields the protein CASRVRGVGNQPQHF. The chain links TRBV6-1 to TRBJ1-5; D perhaps matches TRBD1 (6 bases). The V and J ends lost 6 bases and 2 bases respectively, with 14 bases between them. This CDR3 contains 15 residues. Germline V gene lookup returns CDR1 MNHNS and CDR2 SASEGT.

The chain couples TRBV5-1 to TRBJ2-2; 9 nucleotides agree with TRBD1. Germline values: CDR1 SGHRS, CDR2 YFSETQ. The CDR3 contains 17 residues. The ends lost 0 bases at V and 5 bases at J; junction bases unmatched: 8. CDR3 nucleotide sequence: TGCGCCAGCAGCTTGGCCGGACAGGGGATTAAAACCGGGGAGCTGTTTTTT. It specifies CASSLAGQGIKTGELFF.

The chain uses TRBV5-1 and TRBJ2-7; D possibly corresponds to TRBD2 (8 bases). The V gene lost 4 bases and the J gene lost 4 bases, with 27 bases spanning the gap. The CDR3 contains 18 residues. The germline gives CDR1 SGHRS, CDR2 YFSETQ. The CDR3 sequence: CASSPVWTGGLAVYEQYF. The CDR3, as DNA: TGCGCCAGCAGCCCGGTGTGGACAGGAGGACTAGCCGTATACGAGCAGTACTTC.

This clonotype was observed a handful of times. The chain has TRBV19 and TRBJ2-2; TRBD1 is a possible D gene (6 bases). Germline assignment: CDR1 LNHDA and CDR2 SQIVND (reference sequence). CDR3 length equals 15 residues. Trimming shortened V by 3 bases and J by 0 bases, and 8 bases separated the two germline ends. The CDR3 DNA sequence: TGTGCCAGTAGTATTCGGGACACGAACACCGGGGAGCTGTTTTTT. Residues: CASSIRDTNTGELFF.

This clonotype was observed a handful of times. The gene calls are TRBV7-8 and TRBJ2-2; possibly TRBD2 for D (5 bases). Germline CDR1 and CDR2: SGHVS and FQNEAQ. V lost 6 bases to trimming and J lost 3 bases, with 14 bases between them. The CDR3 totals 15 residues. The CDR3 bases are TGTGCCAGCAGTGGTCGGGAATTAGACACCGGGGAGCTGTTTTTT. Its translation is CASSGRELDTGELFF.

This clonotype has at least ten counts. The V and J genes are TRBV24-1 and TRBJ2-4; 7 bases agree with TRBD1. Per germline, CDR1 KGHDR and CDR2 SFDVKD. The junction had 3 bases not matched to a gene; V was cut back by 4 bases and J by 4 bases. CDR3 length: 14 amino acids. CDR3 DNA sequence: TGTGCCACCAGTGAGCCGGGACAGAAAAACATTCAGTACTTC. Translation: CATSEPGQKNIQYF.

In this sample, this clonotype turned up a few times. This chain uses TRBV7-6 with TRBJ2-2; 9 nucleotides match TRBD1. With 5 bases clipped from V and 2 bases from J, the junction kept 9 bases outside the gene matches. Germline CDR1 and CDR2: SGHVS and FNYEAQ. The CDR3 extends over 17 amino acids. The CDR3 protein is CASSRGTGSINTGELFF. DNA of the CDR3: TGTGCCAGCAGCAGAGGGACAGGGAGCATTAACACCGGGGAGCTGTTTTTT. The complete variable domain, with remaining parts taken from reference TRBV7-6 and TRBJ2-2, reads GAGVSQSPRYKVTKRGQDVALRCDPISGHVSLYWYRQALGQGPEFLTYFNYEAQQDKSGLPNDRFSAERPEGSISTLTIQRTEQRDSAMYRCASSRGTGSINTGELFFGEGSRLTVL.

This clonotype was picked up many times. Here the CDR3 DNA reads TGCGCCAGCAGCTCAAACTTCCAGACCCAGTACTTC. Amino acids: CASSSNFQTQYF. This chain connects TRBV5-1 to TRBJ2-5; D uncertain. CDR3 length: 12 residues. Trimming stripped 3 bases from V and 6 bases from J, with 9 bases between. Germline V gene lookup returns CDR1 SGHRS and CDR2 YFSETQ.

This clonotype occurred a few times. V gene TRBV6-5 combines with J gene TRBJ1-1, with 7 bases that match TRBD1. CDR3 length: 17 residues. Germline V gene data show CDR1 as MNHEY and CDR2 as SVGAGI. The V segment lost 0 bases and the J segment 0 bases; nucleotides outside the gene matches: 7. The CDR3 DNA reads TGTGCCAGCAGTTACTCGTTACAGGGGACTATGAACACTGAAGCTTTCTTT. Protein product: CASSYSLQGTMNTEAFF.